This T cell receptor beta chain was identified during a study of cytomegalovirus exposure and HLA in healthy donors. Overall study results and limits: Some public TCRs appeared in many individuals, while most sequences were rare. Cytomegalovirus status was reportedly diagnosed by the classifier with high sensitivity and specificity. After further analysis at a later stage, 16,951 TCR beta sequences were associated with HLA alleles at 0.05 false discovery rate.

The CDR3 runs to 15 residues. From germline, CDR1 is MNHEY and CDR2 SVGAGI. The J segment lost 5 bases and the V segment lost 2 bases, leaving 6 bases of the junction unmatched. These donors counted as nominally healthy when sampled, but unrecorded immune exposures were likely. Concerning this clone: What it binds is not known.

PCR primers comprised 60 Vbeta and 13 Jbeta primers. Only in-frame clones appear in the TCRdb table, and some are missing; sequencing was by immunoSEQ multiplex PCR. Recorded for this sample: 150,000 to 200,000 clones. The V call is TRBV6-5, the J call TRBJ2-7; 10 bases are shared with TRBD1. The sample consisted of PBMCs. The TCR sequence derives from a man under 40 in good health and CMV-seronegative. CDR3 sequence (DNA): TGTGCCAGCAGTTACGGGCGGGACAGGGGTCACGAGCAGTACTTC. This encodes CASSYGRDRGHEQYF.